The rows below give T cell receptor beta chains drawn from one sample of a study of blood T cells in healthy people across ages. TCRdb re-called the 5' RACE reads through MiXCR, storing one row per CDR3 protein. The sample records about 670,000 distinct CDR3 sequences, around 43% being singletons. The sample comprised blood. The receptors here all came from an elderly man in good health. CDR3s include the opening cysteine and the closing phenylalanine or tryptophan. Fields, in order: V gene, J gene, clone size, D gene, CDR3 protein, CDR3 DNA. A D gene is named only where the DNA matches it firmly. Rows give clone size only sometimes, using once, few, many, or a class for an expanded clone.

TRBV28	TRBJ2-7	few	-	CASTPNLSYEQYF	TGTGCCAGCACCCCTAACCTATCCTACGAGCAGTACTTC
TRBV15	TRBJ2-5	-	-	CATSSLDSQETQYF	TGTGCCACCAGCAGTCTAGACAGCCAAGAGACTCAGTACTTC
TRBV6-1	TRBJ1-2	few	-	CASSEVEVYGYTF	TGTGCCAGCAGTGAAGTTGAAGTCTATGGCTACACCTTC
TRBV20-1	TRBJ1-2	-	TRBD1	CSARPDRGIRANYAYTF	TGCAGTGCTAGACCAGACAGGGGCATTCGAGCTAACTATGCCTACACCTTC
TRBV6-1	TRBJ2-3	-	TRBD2	CASSESGGGAGDTQYF	TGTGCCAGCAGTGAAAGCGGCGGGGGGGCTGGAGATACGCAGTATTTT
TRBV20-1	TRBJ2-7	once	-	CSARRAQPYEQYF	TGCAGTGCTAGAAGGGCACAGCCCTACGAGCAGTACTTC
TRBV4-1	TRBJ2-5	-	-	CASSLTGGGKYQETQYF	TGCGCCAGCAGCCTCACGGGGGGCGGAAAGTACCAAGAGACCCAGTACTTC
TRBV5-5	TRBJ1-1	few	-	CASNRQGVTEAFF	TGTGCCAGCAACCGTCAAGGGGTCACTGAAGCTTTCTTT
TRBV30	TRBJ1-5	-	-	CAWSGGSRNQPQHF	TGTGCCTGGAGTGGGGGGTCGCGCAATCAGCCCCAGCATTTT
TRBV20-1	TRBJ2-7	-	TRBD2	CSASGIAGRGSYEQYF	TGCAGTGCTAGCGGGATAGCGGGTCGGGGATCCTACGAGCAGTACTTC
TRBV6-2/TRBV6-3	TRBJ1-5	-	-	CASSYAEDTQHF	TGTGCCAGCAGTTATGCTGAGGATACGCAGCATTTT
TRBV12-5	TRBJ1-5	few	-	CASGSLPPRQRQPQHF	TGTGCTAGTGGTTCGCTCCCCCCTCGTCAGCGTCAGCCCCAGCATTTT
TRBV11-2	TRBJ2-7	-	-	CASSPNVLDEQYF	TGTGCCAGCAGCCCAAATGTATTAGACGAGCAGTACTTC
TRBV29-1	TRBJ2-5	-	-	CSACRNQETQYF	TGCAGCGCCTGTCGGAACCAAGAGACCCAGTACTTC
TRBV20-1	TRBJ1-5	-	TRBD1	CSASRDSDQPQHF	TGCAGTGCTAGCCGGGACAGCGATCAGCCCCAGCATTTT
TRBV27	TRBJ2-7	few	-	CASSVIPGAYNEQYF	TGTGCCAGCAGTGTTATACCTGGGGCCTACAATGAGCAGTACTTC
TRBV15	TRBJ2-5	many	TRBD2	CATSRDWGGGETQYF	TGTGCCACCAGCAGAGATTGGGGGGGAGGTGAGACCCAGTACTTC
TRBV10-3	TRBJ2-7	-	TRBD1	CAISRDRDYNEQYF	TGTGCCATCAGCCGGGACAGGGACTACAATGAGCAGTACTTC
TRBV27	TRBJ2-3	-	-	CASSPNLLRTDTQYF	TGTGCCAGCAGTCCAAATCTGTTGCGCACAGATACGCAGTATTTT
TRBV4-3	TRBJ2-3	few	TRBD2	CASSRGTSDGDTQYF	TGCGCCAGCAGCCGCGGGACTAGCGATGGAGATACGCAGTATTTT
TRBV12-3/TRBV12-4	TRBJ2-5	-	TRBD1	CASSFARGRETQYF	TGTGCCAGCAGTTTTGCCAGGGGGCGGGAGACCCAGTACTTC
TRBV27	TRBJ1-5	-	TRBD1	CASSLLGTGNQPQHF	TGTGCCAGCAGTTTATTGGGGACAGGCAATCAGCCCCAGCATTTT
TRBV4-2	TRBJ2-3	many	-	CASSQDGGSTDTQYF	TGTGCCAGCAGCCAGGATGGCGGGTCTACAGATACGCAGTATTTT
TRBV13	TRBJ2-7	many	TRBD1	CASSYGAGQGNEQYF	TGTGCCAGCAGCTATGGAGCGGGACAGGGGAACGAGCAGTACTTC
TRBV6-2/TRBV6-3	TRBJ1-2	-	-	CASSQGNGYTF	TGTGCCAGCAGCCAGGGGAATGGCTACACCTTC
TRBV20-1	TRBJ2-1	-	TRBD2	CSARGLSGGPSSYNEQFF	TGCAGTGCTAGAGGACTATCGGGAGGGCCCAGCTCCTACAATGAGCAGTTCTTC
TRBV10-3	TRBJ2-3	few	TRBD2	CATSGRALPDTDTQYF	TGTGCCACTAGCGGGAGGGCGCTTCCGGACACAGATACGCAGTATTTT
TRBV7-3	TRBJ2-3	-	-	CASSLRDWGDTQYF	TGTGCCAGCAGCTTGCGGGACTGGGGAGATACGCAGTATTTT
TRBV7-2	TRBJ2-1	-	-	CASSRIGNGEQFF	TGTGCCAGCAGCCGGATAGGGAATGGTGAGCAGTTCTTC
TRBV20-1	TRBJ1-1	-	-	CSAREGSVNMNTEAFF	TGCAGTGCTAGAGAGGGGTCCGTTAACATGAACACTGAAGCTTTCTTT
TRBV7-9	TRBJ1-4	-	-	CASSPTAFNEKLFF	TGTGCCAGCAGCCCGACAGCCTTTAATGAAAAACTGTTTTTT
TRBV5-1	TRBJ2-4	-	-	CASSLDGVGNNIQYF	TGCGCCAGCAGCTTGGACGGAGTGGGCAACAACATTCAGTACTTC
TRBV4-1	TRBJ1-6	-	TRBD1	CASSQDGDRVSLLHF	TGCGCCAGCAGCCAAGATGGGGACAGGGTCTCACTCCTCCACTTT
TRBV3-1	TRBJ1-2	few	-	CASSQDGGRHDGYTF	TGTGCCAGCAGCCAAGATGGAGGGCGCCACGATGGCTACACCTTC
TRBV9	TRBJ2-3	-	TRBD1	CASSTRDRGDTQYF	TGTGCCAGCAGCACACGGGACAGGGGAGATACGCAGTATTTT
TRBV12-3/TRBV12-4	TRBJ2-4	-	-	CASNFRAGPGNIQYF	TGTGCCAGCAACTTCAGAGCAGGGCCAGGAAACATTCAGTACTTC
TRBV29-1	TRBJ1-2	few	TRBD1	CSVEMTRGQSYGYTF	TGCAGCGTTGAGATGACCAGGGGGCAGAGCTATGGCTACACCTTC
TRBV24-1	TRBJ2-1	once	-	CATSDFLTGTTDEQFF	TGTGCCACCAGTGATTTTTTGACTGGGACAACGGATGAGCAGTTCTTC
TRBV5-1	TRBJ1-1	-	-	CASSLGPAIEAFF	TGCGCCAGCAGCTTGGGTCCGGCTATAGAAGCTTTCTTT
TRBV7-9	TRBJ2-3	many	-	CASSSATGTDTQYF	TGTGCCAGCAGCTCAGCGACAGGCACAGATACGCAGTATTTT
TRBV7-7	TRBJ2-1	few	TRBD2	CASSLGLAGSDSYNEQFF	TGTGCTAGCAGCCTGGGACTAGCGGGATCCGACTCCTACAATGAGCAGTTCTTC
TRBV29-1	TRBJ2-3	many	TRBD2	CSVYIAGSTDTQYF	TGCAGCGTTTACATAGCGGGGAGCACAGATACGCAGTATTTT
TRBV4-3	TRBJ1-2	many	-	CASSQEQGNYGYTF	TGCGCCAGCAGCCAAGAACAGGGCAACTATGGCTACACCTTC
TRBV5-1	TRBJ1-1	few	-	CASSFAAGAGAFMNTEAFF	TGCGCCAGCAGCTTTGCAGCAGGTGCTGGTGCATTTATGAACACTGAAGCTTTCTTT
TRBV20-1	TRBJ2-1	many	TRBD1	CSATGGGEQFF	TGCAGTGCTACAGGGGGCGGTGAGCAGTTCTTC
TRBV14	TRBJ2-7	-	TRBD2	CASSLTSGSFYEQYF	TGTGCCAGCAGTCTGACTAGCGGGAGTTTCTACGAGCAGTACTTC
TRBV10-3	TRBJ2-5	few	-	CAISEPTRRETQYF	TGTGCCATCAGTGAACCGACTAGACGAGAGACCCAGTACTTC
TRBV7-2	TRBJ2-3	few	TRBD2	CASSRPSGGRRATQYF	TGTGCCAGCAGCCGCCCTAGCGGGGGGAGGAGGGCCACGCAGTATTTT
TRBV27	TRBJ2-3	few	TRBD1	CASSPPSTGSTDTQYF	TGTGCCAGCAGCCCCCCCTCGACAGGGAGCACAGATACGCAGTATTTT
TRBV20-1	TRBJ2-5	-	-	CSAESGSRGETQYF	TGCAGTGCTGAGTCCGGGTCCAGAGGGGAGACCCAGTACTTC
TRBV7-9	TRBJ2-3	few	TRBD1	CASSLSGTDTDTQYF	TGTGCCAGCAGCTTGTCCGGGACAGACACAGATACGCAGTATTTT
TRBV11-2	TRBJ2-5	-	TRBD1	CASSPQERTGGETQYF	TGTGCCAGCAGCCCCCAGGAGCGGACAGGGGGAGAGACCCAGTACTTC
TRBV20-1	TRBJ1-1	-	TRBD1	CSASGQGAGNTEAFF	TGCAGTGCTTCCGGACAGGGGGCTGGGAACACTGAAGCTTTCTTT
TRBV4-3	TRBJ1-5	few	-	CASSQETGSNQPQHF	TGCGCCAGCAGCCAAGAGACAGGTAGCAATCAGCCCCAGCATTTT